The sequence of this T cell receptor (beta chain) was determined in a study of T cell repertoires in cytomegalovirus infection. Broader study findings: Accumulated public TCR beta family frequency recognized individuals carrying CMV together with the relevant HLA.

In TCRdb, the reads were re-called with MiXCR into one record per CDR3 protein. The table has 300,000 to 400,000 distinct CDR3 sequences, around 9.5% seen once. CDR1 and CDR2 from the germline V gene are DFQATT and SNEGSKA (reference sequence). The CDR3 is 15 amino acids. V was pared by 3 bases and J by 2 bases, with 6 bases of the junction left unmatched. This clonotype has only a few counts. Its antigen is still unknown. Material for sequencing was PBMCs. The chain has TRBV20-1 and TRBJ2-1; 8 positions match TRBD2. This TCR came from a human donor in good health (CMV status not recorded). Some clones in this sample may be carry-over from other donors' samples. For the CDR3, the DNA is TGCAGTGCTAGGGGTCTAGCGGGTACCTACAATGAGCAGTTCTTC. Translation gives CSARGLAGTYNEQFF.